Detailed here is one T cell receptor beta chain. Its antigen remains unknown. The sequenced template was cDNA made from the entire isolated RNA. Produced via immunoSEQ multiplex PCR; TCRdb's table is partial and in-frame only. The table shows more than 550,000 clones, with around an eighth occurring only once. This entry is derived from a study of beta chain features in type 1 diabetes. Study-wide findings and caveats: Across all four CD4+ subsets, people with type 1 diabetes showed modestly shorter TCRB CDR3s.

Sampling consisted of one heparinised blood draw per donor, averaging roughly 110 mL. The source of this sequence is a man younger than 35 with type 1 diabetes. Sequenced material: naive CD4+ T cells from blood.

This chain's CDR3 is CASSGFQGMYDGYTF. In nucleotides, the CDR3 is TGTGCCAGTAGTGGTTTCCAAGGGATGTACGATGGCTACACCTTC. The chain links TRBV19 to TRBJ1-2; D is ambiguous. The V gene lost 5 bases and the J gene lost 6 bases, with 19 bases spanning the gap. From germline, CDR1 is LNHDA and CDR2 SQIVND (reference sequence). The CDR3 sequence is 15 residues long.